The 8 T cell receptor beta chains below all came from one sample that was sequenced in a study of blood T cell repertoires in COVID-19. Method: immunoSEQ multiplex PCR; TCRdb's copy keeps in-frame clones and lacks some. The profile shows 430,000 or so clones, about 90% of them singletons. The sequencing input was peripheral blood. All receptors derive from a man younger than 35 with COVID-19, enrolled during active disease.

The V call is TRBV7-2, the J call TRBJ2-3; TRBD1 is a possible D gene (6 bases). Germline values: CDR1 SGHTA, CDR2 FQGNSA. This CDR3 is built from 18 residues. Trimming pared 5 bases from V and 1 base from J, leaving 22 bases between. The CDR3, as DNA: TGTGCCAGCAGCCTTGGGTACCATGGACAGCCAGGCACAGATACGCAGTATTTT. It is translated as CASSLGYHGQPGTDTQYF.

The chain links TRBV30 to TRBJ2-5; 10 positions match TRBD1. This CDR3 spans 15 amino acids. J was trimmed by 6 bases and V by 3 bases; bases with no gene match: 10. Germline loops: CDR1 GTSNPN, CDR2 SVGIG (reference sequence). The CDR3 protein is CAWRAPGQGPQTQYF. The CDR3 DNA follows: TGTGCCTGGAGGGCGCCGGGACAGGGGCCGCAGACCCAGTACTTC. Looking up the rest from reference TRBV30 and TRBJ2-5 gives the full variable domain: SQTIHQWPATLVQPVGSPLSLECTVEGTSNPNLYWYRQAAGRGLQLLFYSVGIGQISSEVPQNLSASRPQDRQFILSSKKLLLSDSGFYLCAWRAPGQGPQTQYFGPGTRLLVL.

CDR3 protein: CASSDSGTSGGGEQFF. The CDR3 DNA reads TGTGCCAGCAGTGACAGCGGGACTAGCGGAGGGGGTGAGCAGTTCTTC. The rearrangement joins TRBV6-1 to TRBJ2-1; TRBD2 matches 11 bases. CDR3 length: 16 amino acids. Germline CDR1 MNHNS, CDR2 SASEGT. The ends lost 3 bases at V and 9 bases at J; junction bases unmatched: 10.

This chain uses TRBV5-1 with TRBJ2-5, with TRBD1 matching 10 bases. Trimming at V came to 4 bases and at J to 5 bases, leaving 8 bases not matched to a gene. Germline values: CDR1 SGHRS, CDR2 YFSETQ. This CDR3 spans 15 amino acids. The CDR3 region is CASSKSTGGGETQYF. The CDR3 DNA sequence: TGCGCCAGCAGCAAATCGACAGGGGGCGGGGAGACCCAGTACTTC.

This chain uses TRBV20-1 with TRBJ2-7; D remains unclear. The CDR3 loop spans 11 amino acids. Per the germline V gene, CDR1 is DFQATT and CDR2 is SNEGSKA (reference sequence). Trimming shortened V by 6 bases and J by 4 bases, and 10 bases separated the two germline ends. The CDR3 coding sequence is TGCAGTGCCCCCGGTCTATACGAGCAGTACTTC. It translates to CSAPGLYEQYF.

The chain couples TRBV13 to TRBJ1-2; TRBD1 matches at 8 bases. Trimming at V came to 5 bases and at J to 7 bases, leaving 9 bases not matched to a gene. The CDR3 extends over 14 amino acids. The V gene's germline CDR1 is PRHDT and CDR2 FYEKMQ (reference sequence). CDR3 DNA: TGTGCCAGCAGCACCCGGACAGGGCAGGGTGGCTACACCTTC. Amino acid sequence: CASSTRTGQGGYTF.

This chain uses TRBV6-6 with TRBJ2-7; D is perhaps TRBD2 (6 bases). Trimming took 0 bases from V and 3 from J, leaving 12 bases between them. The CDR3 is 15 amino acids. CDR1 is MNHNY, CDR2 SVGAGI, per germline (reference sequence). CDR3 amino acids: CASSYSGRGNYEQYF. DNA of the CDR3: TGTGCCAGCAGTTACTCTGGGCGGGGAAACTACGAGCAGTACTTC.

This chain links TRBV12-5 with TRBJ2-1, with 8 bases identical to TRBD2. The CDR3 runs to 14 residues. Germline V gene data show CDR1 as LGHNT and CDR2 as FRNRAP. V was clipped by 1 base and J by 10 bases; unmatched bases: 6. The CDR3 DNA sequence: TGTGCTAGTGGTTTGGAGCGGGAGTCGGTAGAGCAGTTCTTC. Translated: CASGLERESVEQFF. The whole variable domain, remainder taken from reference TRBV12-5 and TRBJ2-1, is DARVTQTPRHKVTEMGQEVTMRCQPILGHNTVFWYRQTMMQGLELLAYFRNRAPLDDSGMPKDRFSAEMPDATLATLKIQPSEPRDSAVYFCASGLERESVEQFFGPGTRLTVL.